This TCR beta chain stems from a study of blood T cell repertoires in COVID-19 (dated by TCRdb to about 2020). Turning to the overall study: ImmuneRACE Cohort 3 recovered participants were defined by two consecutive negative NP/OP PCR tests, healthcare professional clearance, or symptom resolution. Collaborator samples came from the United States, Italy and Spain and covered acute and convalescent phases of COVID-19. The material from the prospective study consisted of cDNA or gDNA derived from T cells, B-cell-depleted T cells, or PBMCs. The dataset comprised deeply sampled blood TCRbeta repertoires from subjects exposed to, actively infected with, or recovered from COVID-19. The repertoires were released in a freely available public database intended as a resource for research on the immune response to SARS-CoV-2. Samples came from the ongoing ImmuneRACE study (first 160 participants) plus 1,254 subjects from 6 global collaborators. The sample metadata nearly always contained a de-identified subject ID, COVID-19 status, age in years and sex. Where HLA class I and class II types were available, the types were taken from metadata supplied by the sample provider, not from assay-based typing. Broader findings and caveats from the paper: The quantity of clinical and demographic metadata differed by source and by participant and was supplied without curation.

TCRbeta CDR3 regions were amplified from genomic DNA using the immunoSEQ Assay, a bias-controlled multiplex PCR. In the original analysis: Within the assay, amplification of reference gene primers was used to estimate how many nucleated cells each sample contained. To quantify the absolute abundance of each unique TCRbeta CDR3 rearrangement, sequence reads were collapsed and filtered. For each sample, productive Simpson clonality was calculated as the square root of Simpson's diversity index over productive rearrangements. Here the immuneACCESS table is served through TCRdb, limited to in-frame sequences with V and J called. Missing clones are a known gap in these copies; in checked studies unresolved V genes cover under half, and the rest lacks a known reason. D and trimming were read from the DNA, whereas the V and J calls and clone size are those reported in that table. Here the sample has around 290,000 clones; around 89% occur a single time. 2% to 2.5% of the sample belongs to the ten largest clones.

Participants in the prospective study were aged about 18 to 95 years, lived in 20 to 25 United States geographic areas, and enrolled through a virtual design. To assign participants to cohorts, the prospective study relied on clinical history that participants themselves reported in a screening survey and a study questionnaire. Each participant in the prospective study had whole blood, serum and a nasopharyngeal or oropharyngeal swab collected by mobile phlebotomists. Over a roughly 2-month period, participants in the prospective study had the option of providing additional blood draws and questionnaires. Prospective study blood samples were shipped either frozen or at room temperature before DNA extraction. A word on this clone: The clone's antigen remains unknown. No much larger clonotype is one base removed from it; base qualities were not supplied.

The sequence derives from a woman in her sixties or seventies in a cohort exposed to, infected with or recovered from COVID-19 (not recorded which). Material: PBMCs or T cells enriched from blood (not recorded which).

DNA sequence: TGTGCCAGCAGCCCGCGGTACTCTGGGGCCAACGTCCTGACTTTC. Its protein product is CASSPRYSGANVLTF. The chain couples TRBV5-8 to TRBJ2-6; no confident D gene assignment can be made. V loses 4 bases, J loses 0 bases, and the germline ends lie 8 bases apart. CDR1 and CDR2 are read off the germline V gene as SGHTS and YDEGEE. The CDR3 holds 15 amino acids from the cysteine to the phenylalanine. The sequence is cut down to CDR3 DNA, 45 bases in frame from base 1.